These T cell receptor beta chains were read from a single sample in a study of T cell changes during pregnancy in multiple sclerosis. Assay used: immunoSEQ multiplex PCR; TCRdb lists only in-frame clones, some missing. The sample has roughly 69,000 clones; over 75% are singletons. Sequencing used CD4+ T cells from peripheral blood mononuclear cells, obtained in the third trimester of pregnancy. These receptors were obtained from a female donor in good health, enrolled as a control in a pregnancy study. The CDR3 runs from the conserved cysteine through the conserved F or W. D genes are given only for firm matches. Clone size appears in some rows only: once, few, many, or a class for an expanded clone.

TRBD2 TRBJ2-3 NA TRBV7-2 CASSLERGGRDTQYF TGTGCCAGCAGCCTAGAGCGGGGGGGAAGAGATACGCAGTATTTT
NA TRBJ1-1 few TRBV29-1 CSVDEGVGAFF TGCAGCGTGGACGAGGGGGTGGGAGCTTTCTTT
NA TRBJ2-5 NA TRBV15 CATSRDRQETQYF TGTGCCACCAGCAGAGATAGACAAGAGACCCAGTACTTC
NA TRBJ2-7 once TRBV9 CASSAGQRAYEQYF TGTGCCAGCAGCGCCGGACAGAGGGCCTACGAGCAGTACTTC
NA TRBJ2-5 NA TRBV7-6 CASSYRSPTGETQYF TGTGCCAGCAGCTATCGCTCCCCGACAGGAGAGACCCAGTACTTC
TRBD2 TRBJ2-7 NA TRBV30 CAWSVSLAGGEQYF TGTGCCTGGAGTGTCTCTCTAGCGGGGGGAGAGCAGTACTTC
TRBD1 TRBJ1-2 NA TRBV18 CASSPVETGPYGYTF TGTGCCAGCTCACCGGTAGAGACAGGGCCATATGGCTACACCTTC
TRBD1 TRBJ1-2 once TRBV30 CAWSPGGLGGYTF TGTGCCTGGAGTCCAGGGGGCCTGGGTGGCTACACCTTC
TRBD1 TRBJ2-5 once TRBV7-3 CASSLGTAETQYF TGTGCCAGCAGCTTGGGGACAGCAGAGACCCAGTACTTC
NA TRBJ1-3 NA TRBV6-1 CASSLQVFSGNTIYF TGTGCCAGCAGTTTACAGGTTTTCTCTGGAAACACCATATATTTT
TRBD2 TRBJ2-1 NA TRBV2 CASSGMRGGGEQFF TGTGCCAGCAGTGGTATGCGGGGGGGTGGTGAGCAGTTCTTC
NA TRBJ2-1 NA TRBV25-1 CASSDDTNEQFF TGTGCCAGCAGTGACGACACAAATGAGCAGTTCTTC
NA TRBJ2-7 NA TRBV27 CASRGAHTGNGYEQYF TGTGCCAGCAGGGGGGCCCATACAGGGAACGGCTACGAGCAGTACTTC
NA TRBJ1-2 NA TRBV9 CASSVGQAYGYTF TGTGCCAGCAGCGTAGGACAGGCCTATGGCTACACCTTC
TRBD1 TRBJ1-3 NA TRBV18 CASSPETGGTGNTIYF TGTGCCAGCTCACCCGAGACAGGGGGGACTGGAAACACCATATATTTT
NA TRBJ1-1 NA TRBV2 CASSDRGLGTEAFF TGTGCCAGCAGTGATAGAGGGTTGGGCACTGAAGCTTTCTTT
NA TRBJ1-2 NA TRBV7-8 CASSTSSGQGYGYTF TGTGCCAGCAGCACCAGCTCAGGCCAGGGCTATGGCTACACCTTC
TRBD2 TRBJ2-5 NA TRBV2 CASSVRGEETQYF TGTGCCAGCAGTGTCCGGGGGGAAGAGACCCAGTACTTC
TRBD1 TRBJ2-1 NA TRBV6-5 CASSYSMSSLGQGQFF TGTGCCAGCAGTTACTCGATGTCGAGCTTGGGACAGGGGCAGTTCTTC
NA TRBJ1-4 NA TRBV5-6 CASSLSGGRVRKLFF TGTGCCAGCAGCTTGTCTGGGGGCCGGGTTCGGAAACTGTTTTTT
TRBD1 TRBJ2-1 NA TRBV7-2 CASSFGTGNIEQFF TGTGCCAGCAGCTTCGGGACAGGGAATATAGAGCAGTTCTTC
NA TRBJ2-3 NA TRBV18 CASSPRTEDSDTQYF TGTGCCAGCTCACCACGGACAGAGGATTCAGATACGCAGTATTTT
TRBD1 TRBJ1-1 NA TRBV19 CASMVTGVGDTEAFF TGTGCCAGTATGGTGACAGGGGTGGGGGACACTGAAGCTTTCTTT
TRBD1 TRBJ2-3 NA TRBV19 CASSITGTGNTDTQYF TGTGCCAGTAGTATCACCGGGACAGGGAACACAGATACGCAGTATTTT
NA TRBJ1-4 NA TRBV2 CASSDPGLINEKLFF TGTGCCAGCAGTGACCCGGGACTGATAAATGAAAAACTGTTTTTT
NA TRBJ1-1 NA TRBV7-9 CAGGAGDTEAFF TGTGCTGGGGGGGCAGGGGACACTGAAGCTTTCTTT
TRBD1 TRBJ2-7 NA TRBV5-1 CASSLAPVGQGAEEQYF TGCGCCAGCAGCTTGGCCCCCGTGGGACAGGGGGCGGAAGAGCAGTACTTC
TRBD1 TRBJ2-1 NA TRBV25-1 CASSDIGGPNNEQFF TGTGCCAGCAGCGATATAGGGGGCCCCAACAATGAGCAGTTCTTC
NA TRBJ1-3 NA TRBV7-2 CASSLVEQTSGNTIYF TGTGCCAGCAGCTTAGTAGAACAGACCTCTGGAAACACCATATATTTT
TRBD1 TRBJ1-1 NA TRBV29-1 CSVDFIGQGNTEAFF TGCAGCGTTGATTTTATCGGACAGGGGAACACTGAAGCTTTCTTT
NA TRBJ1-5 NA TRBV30 CAWSVGEGQPQHF TGTGCCTGGAGTGTCGGGGAAGGGCAGCCCCAGCATTTT
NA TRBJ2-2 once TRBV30 CAWSLGLRTGTSTGELFF TGTGCCTGGAGTCTAGGGCTTCGGACCGGGACAAGTACCGGGGAGCTGTTTTTT
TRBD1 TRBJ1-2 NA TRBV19 CASSIEQGAPDGYTF TGTGCCAGTAGTATAGAACAGGGGGCGCCGGATGGCTACACCTTC
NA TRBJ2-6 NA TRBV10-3 CAIRRQSGGANVLTF TGTGCCATCCGGCGACAGTCAGGTGGGGCCAACGTCCTGACTTTC
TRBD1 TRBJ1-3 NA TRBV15 CATRGQALSGNTIYF TGTGCCACCAGAGGACAGGCTCTCTCTGGAAACACCATATATTTT
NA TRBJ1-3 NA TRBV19 CASSIGSSGNTIYF TGTGCCAGTAGTATAGGGAGCTCTGGAAACACCATATATTTT
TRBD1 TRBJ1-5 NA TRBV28 CASSSPWTGDQPQHF TGTGCCAGCAGTTCACCATGGACAGGGGATCAGCCCCAGCATTTT
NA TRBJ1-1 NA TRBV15 CATSRDLVEIEAFF TGTGCCACCAGCAGAGATTTAGTGGAGATCGAAGCTTTCTTT
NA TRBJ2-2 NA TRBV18 CASSRFGQDTGELFF TGTGCCAGCTCACGATTCGGTCAGGACACCGGGGAGCTGTTTTTT
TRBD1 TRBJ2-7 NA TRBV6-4 CASSRGTGYEQYF TGTGCCAGCAGTCGCGGGACAGGCTACGAGCAGTACTTC
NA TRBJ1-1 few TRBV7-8 CASSRRENTEAFF TGTGCCAGCAGCCGCAGGGAGAACACTGAAGCTTTCTTT
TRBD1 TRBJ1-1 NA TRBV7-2 CASSLGWDRERAFF TGTGCCAGCAGCTTAGGTTGGGACAGGGAAAGAGCTTTCTTT